This T cell receptor beta chain was profiled in a study of spatial heterogeneity in lung cancer. The overall study: A consistent excess of beta-chain over alpha-chain sequences was detected. Combinations of a unique TCR and a UMI were tallied in raw reads, and on average each appeared more than ten times.

About this clonotype itself: The antigen remains undetermined.

The time point was: sample taken at primary tumor resection. Unsorted whole RNA from tumor, nontumor lung or frozen PBMC underwent sequencing. Individual TCR cDNA molecules each bore their own unique molecular identifier. TCRdb redid the calling of the 5' RACE reads with MiXCR, one entry per CDR3 protein. The sample gives 45,000 to 55,000 distinct CDR3 sequences, around 5.2% of which show up once; around 10% is in the top ten. Study results and limitations: Compared with follow-up, resection was when ubiquitous expanded tumor TCRs appeared in blood more.

Sequenced material: PBMCs, taken at surgery. This clonotype originated in a male donor with early-stage non-small cell lung cancer.

The CDR3 loop reads CASSLGGGGVNEQFF. In DNA form, the CDR3 reads TGTGCCAGCAGCTTAGGGGGCGGGGGAGTGAATGAGCAGTTCTTC. J is TRBJ2-1 and V is TRBV7-2, with 7 bases aligning to TRBD2. This CDR3 spans 15 amino acids. CDR1 and CDR2 from the germline V gene are SGHTA and FQGNSA. The V and J ends lost 1 base and 7 bases, in that order; junction bases with no gene match: 7.